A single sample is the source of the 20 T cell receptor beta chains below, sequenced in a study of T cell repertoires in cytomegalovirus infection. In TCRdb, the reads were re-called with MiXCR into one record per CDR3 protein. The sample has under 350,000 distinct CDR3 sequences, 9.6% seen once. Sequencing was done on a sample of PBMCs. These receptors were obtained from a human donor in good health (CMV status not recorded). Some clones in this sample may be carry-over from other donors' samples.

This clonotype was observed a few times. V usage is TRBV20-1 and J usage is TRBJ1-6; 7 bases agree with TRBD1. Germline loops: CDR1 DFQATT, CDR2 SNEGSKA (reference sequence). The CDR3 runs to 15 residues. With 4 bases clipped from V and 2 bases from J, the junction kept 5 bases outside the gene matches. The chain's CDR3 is CSAKGGSTYNSPLHF. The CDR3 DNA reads TGCAGTGCTAAAGGGGGCAGCACCTATAATTCACCCCTCCACTTT.

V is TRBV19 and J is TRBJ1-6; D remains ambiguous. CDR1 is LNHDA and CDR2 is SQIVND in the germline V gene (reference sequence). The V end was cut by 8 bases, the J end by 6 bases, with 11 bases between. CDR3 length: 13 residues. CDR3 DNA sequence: TGTGCCAGTCTGGACCGACTTAATTCACCCCTCCACTTT. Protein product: CASLDRLNSPLHF.

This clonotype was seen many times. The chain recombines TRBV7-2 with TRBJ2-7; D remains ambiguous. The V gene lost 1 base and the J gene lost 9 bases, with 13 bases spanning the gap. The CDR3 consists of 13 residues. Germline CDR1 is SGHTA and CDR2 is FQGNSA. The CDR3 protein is CASSLERFRPQYV. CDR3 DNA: TGTGCCAGCAGCTTAGAACGCTTTAGGCCGCAGTACGTC.

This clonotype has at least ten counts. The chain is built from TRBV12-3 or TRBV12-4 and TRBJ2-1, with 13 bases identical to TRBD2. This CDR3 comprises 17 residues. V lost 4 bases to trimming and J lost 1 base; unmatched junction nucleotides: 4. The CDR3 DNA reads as TGTGCCAGCAGTTACGGGACTAGCGGGGCATCCTACAATGAGCAGTTCTTC. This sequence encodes CASSYGTSGASYNEQFF.

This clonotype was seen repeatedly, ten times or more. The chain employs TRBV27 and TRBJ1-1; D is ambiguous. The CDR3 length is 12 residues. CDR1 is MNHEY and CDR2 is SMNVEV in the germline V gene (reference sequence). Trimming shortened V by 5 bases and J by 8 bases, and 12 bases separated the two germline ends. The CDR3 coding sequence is TGTGCCAGCAGTGCGGGGTTAGACGAAGCTTTCTTT. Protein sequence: CASSAGLDEAFF.

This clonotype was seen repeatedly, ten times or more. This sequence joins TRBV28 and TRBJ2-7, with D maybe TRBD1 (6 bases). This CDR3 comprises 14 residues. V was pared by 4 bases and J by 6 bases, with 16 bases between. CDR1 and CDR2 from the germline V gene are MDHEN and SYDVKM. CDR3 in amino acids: CASSSPDWGREQYV. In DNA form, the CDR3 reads TGTGCCAGCAGTTCCCCCGATTGGGGGCGCGAGCAGTACGTC.

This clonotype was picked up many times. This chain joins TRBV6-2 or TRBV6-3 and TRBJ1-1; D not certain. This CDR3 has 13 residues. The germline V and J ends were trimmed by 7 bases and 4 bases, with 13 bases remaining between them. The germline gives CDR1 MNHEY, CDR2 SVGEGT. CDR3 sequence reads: CASTRGPATEAFF. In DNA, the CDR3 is TGTGCCAGCACACGGGGTCCGGCCACTGAAGCTTTCTTT.

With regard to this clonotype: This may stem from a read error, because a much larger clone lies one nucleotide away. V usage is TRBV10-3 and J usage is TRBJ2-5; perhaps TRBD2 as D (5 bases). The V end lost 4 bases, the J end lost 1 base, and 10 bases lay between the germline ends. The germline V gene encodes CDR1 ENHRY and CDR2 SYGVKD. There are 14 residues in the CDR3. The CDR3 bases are TGTGCCATCAGTGGCGGGTCCACCCAAGAGACCCAGTACTTC. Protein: CAISGGSTQETQYF.

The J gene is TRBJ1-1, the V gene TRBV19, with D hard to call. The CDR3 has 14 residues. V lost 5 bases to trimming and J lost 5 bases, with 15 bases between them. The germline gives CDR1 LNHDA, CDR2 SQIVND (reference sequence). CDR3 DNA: TGTGCCAGTAGTCGGAGCCCAAGGGATACTGAAGCTTTCTTT. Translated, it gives CASSRSPRDTEAFF.

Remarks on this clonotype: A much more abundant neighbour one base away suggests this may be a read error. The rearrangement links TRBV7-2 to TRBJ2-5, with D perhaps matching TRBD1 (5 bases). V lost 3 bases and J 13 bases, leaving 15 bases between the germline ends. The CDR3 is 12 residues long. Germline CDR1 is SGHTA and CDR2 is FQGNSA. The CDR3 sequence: CASSLDTLARYF. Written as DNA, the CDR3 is TGTGCCAGCAGCTTGGACACCCTCGCCCGGTACTTC.

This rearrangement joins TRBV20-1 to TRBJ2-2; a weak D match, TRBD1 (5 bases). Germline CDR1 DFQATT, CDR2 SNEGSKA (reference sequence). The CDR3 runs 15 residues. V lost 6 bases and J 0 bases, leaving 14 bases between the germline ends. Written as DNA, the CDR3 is TGCAGTGCGAGGCCTGGACAAACGAACACCGGGGAGCTGTTTTTT. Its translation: CSARPGQTNTGELFF.

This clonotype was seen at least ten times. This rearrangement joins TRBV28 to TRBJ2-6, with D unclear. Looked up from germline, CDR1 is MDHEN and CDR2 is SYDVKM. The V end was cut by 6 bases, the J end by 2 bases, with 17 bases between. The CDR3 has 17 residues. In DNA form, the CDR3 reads TGTGCCAGCAGCCCTATTCTGTGGGTGACTGGGGCCAACGTCCTGACTTTC. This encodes CASSPILWVTGANVLTF.

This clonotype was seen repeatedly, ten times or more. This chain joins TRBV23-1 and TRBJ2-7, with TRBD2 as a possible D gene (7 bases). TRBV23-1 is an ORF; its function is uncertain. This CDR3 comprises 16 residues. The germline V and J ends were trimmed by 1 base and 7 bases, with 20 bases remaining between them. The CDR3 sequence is CASSQYVDSGGGEQYV. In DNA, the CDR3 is TGCGCCAGCAGTCAATACGTGGACAGCGGCGGGGGAGAGCAGTACGTC.

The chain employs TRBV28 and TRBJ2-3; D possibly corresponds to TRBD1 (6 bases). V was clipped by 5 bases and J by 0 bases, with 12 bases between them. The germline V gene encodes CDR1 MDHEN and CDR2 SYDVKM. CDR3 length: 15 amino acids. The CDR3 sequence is CASSRTVSSTDTQYF. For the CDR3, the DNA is TGTGCCAGCAGTCGGACAGTTTCTAGCACAGATACGCAGTATTTT. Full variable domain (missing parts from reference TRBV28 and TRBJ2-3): DVKVTQSSRYLVKRTGEKVFLECVQDMDHENMFWYRQDPGLGLRLIYFSYDVKMKEKGDIPEGYSVSREKKERFSLILESASTNQTSMYLCASSRTVSSTDTQYFGPGTRLTVL.

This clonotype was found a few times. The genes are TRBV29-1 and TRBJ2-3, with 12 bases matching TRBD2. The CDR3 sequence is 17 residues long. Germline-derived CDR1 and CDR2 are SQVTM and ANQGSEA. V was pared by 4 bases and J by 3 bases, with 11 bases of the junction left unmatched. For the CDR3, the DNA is TGCAGCGTTGTGTGGCCCGCAGGACTAGCGGGGACAGATACGCAGTATTTT. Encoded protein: CSVVWPAGLAGTDTQYF.

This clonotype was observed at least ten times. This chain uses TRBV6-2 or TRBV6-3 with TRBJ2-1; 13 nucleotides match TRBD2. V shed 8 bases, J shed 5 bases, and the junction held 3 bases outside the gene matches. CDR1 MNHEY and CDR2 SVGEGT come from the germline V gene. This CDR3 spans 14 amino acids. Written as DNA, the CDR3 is TGTGCCAGCGGACTAGCGGGAGTCAACAATGAGCAGTTCTTC. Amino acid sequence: CASGLAGVNNEQFF.

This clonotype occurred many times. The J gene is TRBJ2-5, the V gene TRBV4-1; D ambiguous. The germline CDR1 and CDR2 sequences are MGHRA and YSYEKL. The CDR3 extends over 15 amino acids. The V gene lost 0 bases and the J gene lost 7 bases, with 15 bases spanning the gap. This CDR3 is CASSQEGQTPGTQYF. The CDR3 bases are TGCGCCAGCAGCCAAGAAGGCCAGACGCCGGGGACCCAGTACTTC.

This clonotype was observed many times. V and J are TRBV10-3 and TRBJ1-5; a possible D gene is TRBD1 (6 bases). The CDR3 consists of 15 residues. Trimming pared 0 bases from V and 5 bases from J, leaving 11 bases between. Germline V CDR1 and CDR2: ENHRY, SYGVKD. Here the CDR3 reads CAISESQGWDQPQHF. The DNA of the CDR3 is TGTGCCATCAGTGAGTCGCAGGGGTGGGATCAGCCCCAGCATTTT.

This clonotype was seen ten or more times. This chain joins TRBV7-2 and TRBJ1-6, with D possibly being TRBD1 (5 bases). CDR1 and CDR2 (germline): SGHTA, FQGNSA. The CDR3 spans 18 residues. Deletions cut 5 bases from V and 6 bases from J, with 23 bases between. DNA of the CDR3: TGTGCCAGCAGCCTACTACCGGGGAACTATAGGGGTAATTCACCCCTCCACTTT. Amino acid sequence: CASSLLPGNYRGNSPLHF.

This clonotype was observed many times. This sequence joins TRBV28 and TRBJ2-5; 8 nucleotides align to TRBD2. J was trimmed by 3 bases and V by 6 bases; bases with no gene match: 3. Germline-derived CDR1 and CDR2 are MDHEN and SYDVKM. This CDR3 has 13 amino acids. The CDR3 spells CASSSGGEETQYF. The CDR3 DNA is TGTGCCAGCAGCTCGGGGGGGGAAGAGACCCAGTACTTC.